A selection of T cell receptor beta chains follows, all from one sample in a study of blood T cell repertoires in COVID-19. TCRdb's table, derived via immunoSEQ multiplex PCR, lists solely in-frame clones and lacks some. The sample holds 260,000 or so clones; roughly 88% are singletons and the top ten take roughly 9.1%. The specimen sequenced was peripheral blood. These receptors all stem from a man younger than 35 with active or convalescent COVID-19. CDR3s leave out the opening cysteine and the closing phenylalanine or tryptophan.

v_gene: TRBV4-1
j_gene: TRBJ2-7
CDR3aa: ASSPGTGLYEQY

v_gene: TRBV4-3
j_gene: TRBJ1-1
CDR3aa: ASSQDRAGNTEAF

v_gene: TRBV15
j_gene: TRBJ2-2
CDR3aa: ATSRDRQALYRTGELF

v_gene: TRBV4-3
j_gene: TRBJ2-3
CDR3aa: ASSPRGAGGLTDTQY

v_gene: TRBV4-1
j_gene: TRBJ1-2
CDR3aa: ASSQEVSIRDRGMGYT

v_gene: TRBV19
j_gene: TRBJ1-1
CDR3aa: ASSNTGSTEAF

v_gene: TRBV12-3/TRBV12-4
j_gene: TRBJ2-1
CDR3aa: ASSLDRWNEQF

v_gene: TRBV9
j_gene: TRBJ2-5
CDR3aa: ASSAGTSGGRQETQY

v_gene: TRBV2
j_gene: TRBJ1-6
CDR3aa: ASSDRTGGDSPLH

v_gene: TRBV18
j_gene: TRBJ2-3
CDR3aa: ASSPLAGDVADTQY

v_gene: TRBV4-1
j_gene: TRBJ1-1
CDR3aa: ASSQDPGDGTEAF

v_gene: TRBV6-1
j_gene: TRBJ1-5
CDR3aa: ASSEGAFSNQPQH

v_gene: TRBV5-5
j_gene: TRBJ2-5
CDR3aa: ASSLVERGPRETQY

v_gene: TRBV7-9
j_gene: TRBJ1-1
CDR3aa: ASSRSDRNTEAF

v_gene: TRBV6-6
j_gene: TRBJ1-1
CDR3aa: ASRKAPTENTEAF

v_gene: TRBV9
j_gene: TRBJ1-4
CDR3aa: ASSISGTPNEKLF

v_gene: TRBV6-5
j_gene: TRBJ1-4
CDR3aa: ASSYWGPDRAEKLF

v_gene: TRBV25-1
j_gene: TRBJ1-2
CDR3aa: ASSDHFGGGYGYT

v_gene: TRBV5-6
j_gene: TRBJ1-1
CDR3aa: ASSFGPGGFVGTEAF

v_gene: TRBV3-1/TRBV3-2
j_gene: TRBJ2-1
CDR3aa: ASSQPGLAGAEQF

v_gene: TRBV6-1
j_gene: TRBJ1-6
CDR3aa: ASSERLWDRKSPLH

v_gene: TRBV19
j_gene: TRBJ2-3
CDR3aa: ASSIDRDRFGDTQY

v_gene: TRBV7-2
j_gene: TRBJ1-4
CDR3aa: ASSFSRGGVFEKLF

v_gene: TRBV6-6
j_gene: TRBJ1-5
CDR3aa: ASSYSWGDSNQPQH

v_gene: TRBV5-1
j_gene: TRBJ2-7
CDR3aa: ASRLLHPGNGPSSYEQY

v_gene: TRBV27
j_gene: TRBJ1-4
CDR3aa: ASTSVATNEKLF

v_gene: TRBV2
j_gene: TRBJ1-6
CDR3aa: ASTGQRDYNSPLH

v_gene: TRBV7-8
j_gene: TRBJ2-1
CDR3aa: ASSLGRTVTYNEQF

v_gene: TRBV4-1
j_gene: TRBJ2-7
CDR3aa: ASSQDPNEQY

v_gene: TRBV4-1
j_gene: TRBJ2-3
CDR3aa: ASSQDLERGLAGGTDTQY

v_gene: TRBV9
j_gene: TRBJ2-1
CDR3aa: ASSVAGSARHSEHEQF

v_gene: TRBV28
j_gene: TRBJ2-5
CDR3aa: ASSTPYQETQY

v_gene: TRBV5-6
j_gene: TRBJ1-5
CDR3aa: ASSSQGLSNQPQH

v_gene: TRBV20-1
j_gene: TRBJ1-1
CDR3aa: SARDTEAF